The 14 T cell receptor beta chains listed next were all sequenced from one sample in a study of cytomegalovirus exposure and HLA in healthy donors. The PCR employed 60 Vbeta primers together with 13 Jbeta primers. The table came from immunoSEQ multiplex PCR; TCRdb's copy has only in-frame clones and leaves some out. The sample shows some 200,000 clones, and more than 0.95% sits with its ten largest clones. The sequenced material came from PBMCs. Source of these receptors: a girl aged 2 to 10 in good health and CMV-seropositive.

V gene TRBV9 combines with J gene TRBJ1-2; 9 nucleotides line up with TRBD1. The CDR3 has 16 residues. Trimming at V came to 3 bases and at J to 7 bases, leaving 13 bases not matched to a gene. Germline values: CDR1 SGDLS, CDR2 YYNGEE. CDR3 nucleotides: TGTGCCAGCAGCGGGCCGGGACAGGGCTTCTCCGCTGGCTACACCTTC. It encodes CASSGPGQGFSAGYTF. The whole variable domain, filled in from reference TRBV9 and TRBJ1-2, reads DSGVTQTPKHLITATGQRVTLRCSPRSGDLSVYWYQQSLDQGLQFLIQYYNGEERAKGNILERFSAQQFPDLHSELNLSSLELGDSALYFCASSGPGQGFSAGYTFGSGTRLTVV.

On this clone: The sample contains more than one DNA sequence encoding this CDR3. The rearrangement links TRBV28 to TRBJ2-5, with no clear D. The CDR3 is 14 residues long. CDR1 is MDHEN and CDR2 is SYDVKM in the germline V gene. Trimming removed 5 bases at V and 2 bases at J, with 12 bases between. For the CDR3, the DNA is TGTGCCAGCAGTCTCCCAGGCAGACAAGAGACCCAGTACTTC. Encoded protein: CASSLPGRQETQYF.

The rearrangement uses TRBV4-2 and TRBJ1-1, with D maybe TRBD1 (6 bases). V dropped 2 bases and J dropped 1 base, with 14 bases sitting between them. The germline V gene encodes CDR1 LGHNA and CDR2 YNFKEQ. The CDR3 length is 16 residues. In DNA form, the CDR3 reads TGTGCCAGCAGCCAACCCCCGGACAGCCAGAACACTGAAGCTTTCTTT. Protein product: CASSQPPDSQNTEAFF.

The rearrangement links TRBV28 to TRBJ1-4; 9 positions agree with TRBD1. The CDR3 is made up of 16 amino acids. V was pared by 6 bases and J by 5 bases, with 10 bases of the junction left unmatched. The germline V gene encodes CDR1 MDHEN and CDR2 SYDVKM. CDR3 in amino acids: CASSSGQGLGNEKLFF. CDR3 bases: TGTGCCAGCAGCTCGGGACAGGGATTGGGGAATGAAAAACTGTTTTTT.

The chain uses TRBV28 and TRBJ2-1; D gene unclear. V was trimmed by 8 bases and J by 0 bases, leaving 14 bases between them. The CDR3 sequence is 15 residues long. The germline V gene has CDR1 MDHEN and CDR2 SYDVKM. CDR3 in amino acids: CASPPHRSSYNEQFF. The CDR3 DNA follows: TGTGCCAGCCCCCCACACCGAAGCTCCTACAATGAGCAGTTCTTC.

This sequence joins TRBV10-3 and TRBJ2-7, with TRBD2 identical over 10 bases. Germline CDR1 reads ENHRY; CDR2 reads SYGVKD. V lost 6 bases, J lost 6 bases, and 8 bases stayed unmatched. The CDR3 has 14 residues. The CDR3 is CAIREELAGSEQYF. In DNA, the CDR3 is TGTGCCATCAGGGAAGAACTAGCGGGGAGCGAGCAGTACTTC.

The rearrangement joins TRBV30 to TRBJ2-5, with 7 bases fitting TRBD2. CDR3 length equals 16 residues. Per the germline V gene, CDR1 is GTSNPN and CDR2 is SVGIG (reference sequence). V lost 3 bases, J lost 5 bases, and 15 bases stayed unmatched. The CDR3 protein is CAWRLEVERDGETQYF. Here the CDR3 DNA reads TGTGCCTGGAGGTTAGAGGTGGAGCGGGACGGGGAGACCCAGTACTTC.

The chain combines TRBV27 with TRBJ2-5; a weak D match, TRBD1 (7 bases). The V end was cut by 6 bases, the J end by 5 bases, with 22 bases between. The CDR3 runs 16 residues. Germline V lookup: CDR1 MNHEY, CDR2 SMNVEV (reference sequence). Here the CDR3 DNA reads TGTGCCAGCAGATACCTAGCGACAGGGAGCGCCGAGACCCAGTACTTC. It is translated as CASRYLATGSAETQYF.

The V and J genes are TRBV2 and TRBJ2-1; 10 bases line up with TRBD1. The V and J ends lost 5 bases and 3 bases, in that order; junction bases with no gene match: 7. This CDR3 contains 16 residues. CDR1 and CDR2 (germline): SNHLY, FYNNEI. The CDR3 here is CASSPPTGGFYNEQFF. DNA for the CDR3: TGTGCCAGCAGTCCTCCGACAGGGGGCTTCTACAATGAGCAGTTCTTC.

This chain links TRBV5-4 with TRBJ1-2; 9 bases line up with TRBD1. Per germline, CDR1 SGHNT and CDR2 YYREEE (reference sequence). This CDR3 is built from 15 residues. V shed 1 base and J 7 bases; nucleotides not matched to a gene: 8. The DNA for the CDR3 is TGTGCCAGCAGCTTGCGGGGACAGGGACTGGCTGGCTACACCTTC. It yields the protein CASSLRGQGLAGYTF. The full variable domain, in which reference TRBV5-4 and TRBJ1-2 provide the parts outside the CDR3, is ETGVTQSPTHLIKTRGQQVTLRCSSQSGHNTVSWYQQALGQGPQFIFQYYREEENGRGNFPPRFSGLQFPNYSSELNVNALELDDSALYLCASSLRGQGLAGYTFGSGTRLTVV.

This chain joins TRBV6-6 and TRBJ2-5; 10 bases align to TRBD2. The J call is in doubt because the DNA end fits TRBJ2-7 better. The CDR3 has 15 residues. Germline values: CDR1 MNHNY, CDR2 SVGAGI (reference sequence). CDR3 in amino acids: CASSGGLAASYEQYF. CDR3 bases: TGTGCCAGCAGTGGAGGACTAGCGGCCTCCTACGAGCAGTACTTC.

The V and J genes are TRBV10-2 and TRBJ1-1; perhaps TRBD1 as D (6 bases). Trimming removed 6 bases at V and 1 base at J, with 18 bases between. CDR1 is WSHSY and CDR2 is SAAADI in the germline V gene. The CDR3 has 16 amino acids. This CDR3 is CASRSRQAHQNTEAFF. Written as DNA, the CDR3 is TGCGCCAGCAGATCCCGACAGGCCCATCAGAACACTGAAGCTTTCTTT.

The chain joins TRBV5-1 to TRBJ1-6; TRBD1 might be the D (6 bases). This CDR3 contains 12 residues. V gave up 5 bases and J gave up 9 bases, with 9 bases separating them. Germline V CDR1 and CDR2: SGHRS, YFSETQ. The CDR3 protein is CASRQGSSPLHF. The CDR3 DNA reads TGCGCCAGCAGACAGGGTAGTTCACCCCTCCACTTT. Full variable domain (rest looked up from reference TRBV5-1 and TRBJ1-6): KAGVTQTPRYLIKTRGQQVTLSCSPISGHRSVSWYQQTPGQGLQFLFEYFSETQRNKGNFPGRFSGRQFSNSRSEMNVSTLELGDSALYLCASRQGSSPLHFGNGTRLTVT.

The CDR3 sequence is CASSPGGTRSYEQYF. As DNA, the CDR3 is TGTGCCAGCTCCCCTGGGGGGACCCGCTCCTACGAGCAGTACTTC. The chain employs TRBV7-2 and TRBJ2-7, with D possibly being TRBD2 (6 bases). This CDR3 comprises 15 residues. V was pared by 8 bases and J by 0 bases, with 17 bases between. Germline values: CDR1 SGHTA, CDR2 FQGNSA. Full variable domain (remainder filled in from reference TRBV7-2 and TRBJ2-7): GAGVSQSPSNKVTEKGKDVELRCDPISGHTALYWYRQSLGQGLEFLIYFQGNSAPDKSGLPSDRFSAERTGGSVSTLTIQRTQQEDSAVYLCASSPGGTRSYEQYFGPGTRLTVT.